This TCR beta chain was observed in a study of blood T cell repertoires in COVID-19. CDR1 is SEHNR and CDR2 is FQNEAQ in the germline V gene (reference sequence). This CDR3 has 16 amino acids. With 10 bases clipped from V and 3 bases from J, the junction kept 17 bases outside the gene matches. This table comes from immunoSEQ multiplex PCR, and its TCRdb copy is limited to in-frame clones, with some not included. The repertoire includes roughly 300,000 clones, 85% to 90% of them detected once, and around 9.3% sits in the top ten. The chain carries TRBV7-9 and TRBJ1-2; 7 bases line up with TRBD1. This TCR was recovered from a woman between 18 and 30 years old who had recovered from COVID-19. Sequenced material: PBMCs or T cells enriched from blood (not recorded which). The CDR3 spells CATLPSTGPPDYGYTF. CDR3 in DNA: TGTGCCACCCTCCCCTCGACAGGGCCTCCGGACTATGGCTACACCTTC.